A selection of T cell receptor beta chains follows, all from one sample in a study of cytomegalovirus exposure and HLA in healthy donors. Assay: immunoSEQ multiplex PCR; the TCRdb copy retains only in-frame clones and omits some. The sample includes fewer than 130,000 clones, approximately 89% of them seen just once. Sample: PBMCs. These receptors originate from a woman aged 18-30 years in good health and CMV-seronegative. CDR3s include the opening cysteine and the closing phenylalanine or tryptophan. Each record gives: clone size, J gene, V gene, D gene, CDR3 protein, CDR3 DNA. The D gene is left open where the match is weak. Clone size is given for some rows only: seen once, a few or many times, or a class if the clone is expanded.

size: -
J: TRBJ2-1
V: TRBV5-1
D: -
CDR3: CASSGSTVSSYNEQFF
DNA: TGCGCCAGCAGCGGGTCGACAGTTAGCTCCTACAATGAGCAGTTCTTC

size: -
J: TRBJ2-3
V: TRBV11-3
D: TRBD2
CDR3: CASSLGTSGASTDTQYF
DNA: TGTGCCAGCAGCTTAGGGACTAGCGGGGCTAGCACAGATACGCAGTATTTT

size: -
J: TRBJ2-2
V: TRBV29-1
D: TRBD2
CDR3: CSLPSGGSGGELFF
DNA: TGCAGCTTGCCCAGCGGGGGGTCGGGCGGGGAGCTGTTTTTT

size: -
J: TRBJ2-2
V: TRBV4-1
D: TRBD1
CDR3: CASSHLGGQGAGTGELFF
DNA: TGCGCCAGCAGCCATCTCGGGGGACAGGGGGCGGGCACCGGGGAGCTGTTTTTT

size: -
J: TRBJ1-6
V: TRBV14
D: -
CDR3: CASSNTRSNSPLHF
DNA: TGTGCCAGCAGCAACACTCGGAGCAATTCACCCCTCCACTTT

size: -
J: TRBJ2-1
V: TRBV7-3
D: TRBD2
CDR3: CASSFSGTSETYNEQFF
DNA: TGTGCCAGCAGCTTCTCCGGGACTAGCGAGACCTACAATGAGCAGTTCTTC

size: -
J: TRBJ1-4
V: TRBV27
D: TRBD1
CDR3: CASRTDRGGEKLFF
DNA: TGTGCCAGCAGGACGGACAGGGGGGGTGAAAAACTGTTTTTT

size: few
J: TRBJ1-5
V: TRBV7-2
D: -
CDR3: CASSKGGNQPQHF
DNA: TGTGCCAGCAGCAAGGGGGGGAATCAGCCCCAGCATTTT

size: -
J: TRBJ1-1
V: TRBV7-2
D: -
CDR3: CASSQGLRNTEAFF
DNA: TGTGCCAGCAGCCAGGGTTTAAGGAACACTGAAGCTTTCTTT

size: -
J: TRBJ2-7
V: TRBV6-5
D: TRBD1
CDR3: CASRGLGTGGLEYF
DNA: TGTGCCAGCAGGGGACTCGGGACAGGAGGTCTGGAGTACTTC

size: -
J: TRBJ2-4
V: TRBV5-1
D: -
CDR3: CASSLMAGAGEGQYF
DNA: TGCGCCAGCAGCTTGATGGCAGGGGCGGGTGAGGGTCAGTACTTC

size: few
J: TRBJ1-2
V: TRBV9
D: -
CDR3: CASSPQVTVYGYTF
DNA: TGTGCCAGCAGCCCCCAGGTGACGGTGTATGGCTACACCTTC

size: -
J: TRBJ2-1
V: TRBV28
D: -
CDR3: CASRYTGIGEQFF
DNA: TGTGCCAGCAGGTATACAGGGATTGGTGAGCAGTTCTTC

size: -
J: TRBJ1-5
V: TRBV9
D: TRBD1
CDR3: CASSAYRGGQPQHF
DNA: TGTGCCAGCAGCGCCTACAGGGGCGGTCAGCCCCAGCATTTT

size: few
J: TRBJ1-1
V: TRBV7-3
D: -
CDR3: CASSALRGNTEAFF
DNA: TGTGCCAGCAGCGCTTTACGGGGGAACACTGAAGCTTTCTTT

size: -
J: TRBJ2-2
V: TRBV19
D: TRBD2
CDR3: CASSISGGNTGELFF
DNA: TGTGCCAGTAGTATCAGCGGGGGGAACACCGGGGAGCTGTTTTTT

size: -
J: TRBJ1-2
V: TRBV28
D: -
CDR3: CASSPWTAANYGYTF
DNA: TGTGCCAGCAGTCCCTGGACAGCAGCTAACTATGGCTACACCTTC

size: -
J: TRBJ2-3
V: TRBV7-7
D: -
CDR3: CASSSGTPSTDTQYF
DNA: TGTGCTAGCAGCTCTGGGACACCCAGCACAGATACGCAGTATTTT

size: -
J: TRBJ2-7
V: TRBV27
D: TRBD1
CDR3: CASSYRQGAFSYEQYF
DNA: TGTGCCAGCAGTTACAGACAGGGGGCTTTCTCCTACGAGCAGTACTTC

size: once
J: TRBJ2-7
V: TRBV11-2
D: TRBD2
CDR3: CASSLARGVAYEQYF
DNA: TGTGCCAGCAGCTTAGCTCGGGGGGTTGCCTACGAGCAGTACTTC

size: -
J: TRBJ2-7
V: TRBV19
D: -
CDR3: CASSIGLVYEQYF
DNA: TGTGCCAGTAGTATAGGGCTGGTCTACGAGCAGTACTTC

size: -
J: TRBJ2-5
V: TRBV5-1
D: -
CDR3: CASSQYTGLGETQYF
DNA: TGCGCCAGCAGCCAATATACAGGTTTAGGGGAGACCCAGTACTTC

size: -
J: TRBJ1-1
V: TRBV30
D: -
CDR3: CAWSKYSGVTEAFF
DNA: TGTGCCTGGAGCAAGTACTCGGGGGTCACTGAAGCTTTCTTT

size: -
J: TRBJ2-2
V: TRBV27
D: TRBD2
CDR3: CASIPRGAGAGELFF
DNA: TGTGCCAGCATCCCGCGGGGGGCAGGAGCCGGGGAGCTGTTTTTT

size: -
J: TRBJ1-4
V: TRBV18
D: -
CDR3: CASSPRQDNEKLFF
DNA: TGTGCCAGCTCACCACGTCAGGATAATGAAAAACTGTTTTTT

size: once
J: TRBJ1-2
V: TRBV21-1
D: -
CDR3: CASSKAGGSLYGYTF
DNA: TGTGCCAGCAGCAAAGCGGGGGGGTCGCTCTATGGCTACACCTTC

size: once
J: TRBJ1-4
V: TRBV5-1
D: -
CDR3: CASSSTKAGANEKLFF
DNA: TGCGCCAGCAGCAGCACGAAGGCGGGGGCTAATGAAAAACTGTTTTTT

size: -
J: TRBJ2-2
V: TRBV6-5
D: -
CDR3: CASSYGGTGELFF
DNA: TGTGCCAGCAGTTACGGAGGTACCGGGGAGCTGTTTTTT

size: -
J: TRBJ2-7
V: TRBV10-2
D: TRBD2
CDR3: CASTLEEGGAEQYF
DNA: TGCGCCAGCACTCTGGAAGAGGGAGGGGCCGAGCAGTACTTC

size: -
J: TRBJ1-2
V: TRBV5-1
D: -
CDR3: CASSLFPNYGYTF
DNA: TGCGCCAGCAGCTTGTTTCCGAACTATGGCTACACCTTC

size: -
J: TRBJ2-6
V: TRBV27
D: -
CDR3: CASSHDRTGANVLTF
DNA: TGTGCCAGCAGTCACGACAGAACGGGGGCCAACGTCCTGACTTTC

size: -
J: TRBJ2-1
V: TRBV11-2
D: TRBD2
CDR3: CASSVRRPLAGGGGNEQFF
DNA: TGTGCCAGCAGCGTTCGAAGGCCACTAGCGGGAGGCGGGGGGAATGAGCAGTTCTTC

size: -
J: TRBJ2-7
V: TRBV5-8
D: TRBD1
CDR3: CASSLVGTVTYEQYF
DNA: TGTGCCAGCAGCTTGGTGGGGACAGTTACCTACGAGCAGTACTTC

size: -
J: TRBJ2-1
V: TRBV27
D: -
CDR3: CASSLDGASSYNEQFF
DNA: TGTGCCAGCAGTTTAGACGGAGCCAGCTCCTACAATGAGCAGTTCTTC

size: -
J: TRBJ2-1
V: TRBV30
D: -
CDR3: CAWSFVGTEQFF
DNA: TGTGCCTGGAGTTTTGTGGGCACTGAGCAGTTCTTC

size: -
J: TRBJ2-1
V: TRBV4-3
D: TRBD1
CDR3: CASSGTSGTGGNEQFF
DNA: TGCGCCAGCAGCGGGACCTCCGGGACAGGGGGCAATGAGCAGTTCTTC

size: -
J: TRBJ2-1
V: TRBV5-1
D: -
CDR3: CASSLDRAPSEQFF
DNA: TGCGCCAGCAGCTTGGACAGGGCCCCTAGTGAGCAGTTCTTC

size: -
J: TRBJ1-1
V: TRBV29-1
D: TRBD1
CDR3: CSVEIRGRYTEAFF
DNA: TGCAGCGTTGAGATCAGGGGGCGATACACTGAAGCTTTCTTT

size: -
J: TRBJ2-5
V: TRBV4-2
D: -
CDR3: CASSQERGQETQYF
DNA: TGTGCCAGCAGCCAAGAGCGGGGTCAAGAGACCCAGTACTTC

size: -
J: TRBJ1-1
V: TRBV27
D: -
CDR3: CASSAQGMNTEAFF
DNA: TGTGCCAGCAGTGCACAGGGCATGAACACTGAAGCTTTCTTT

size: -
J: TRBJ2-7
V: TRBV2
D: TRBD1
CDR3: CASSEAGGFYEQYF
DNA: TGTGCCAGCAGTGAAGCAGGGGGCTTTTACGAGCAGTACTTC

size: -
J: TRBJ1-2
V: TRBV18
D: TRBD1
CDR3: CASSPQDRDGYGYTF
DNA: TGTGCCAGCTCACCCCAGGACAGGGATGGCTATGGCTACACCTTC

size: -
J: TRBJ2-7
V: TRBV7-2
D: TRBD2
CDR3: CASSLAGTRPYEQYF
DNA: TGTGCCAGCAGCTTAGCGGGGACTAGACCCTACGAGCAGTACTTC

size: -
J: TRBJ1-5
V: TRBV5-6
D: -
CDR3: CASSRRGAPNQPQHF
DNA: TGTGCCAGCAGCCGACGGGGAGCGCCCAATCAGCCCCAGCATTTT

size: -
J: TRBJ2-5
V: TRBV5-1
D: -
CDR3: CASSLRGMGETQYF
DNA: TGCGCCAGCAGCTTGAGGGGTATGGGGGAGACCCAGTACTTC

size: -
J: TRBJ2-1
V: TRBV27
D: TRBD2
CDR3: CASSLTSGTDEQFF
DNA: TGTGCCAGCAGTTTAACTAGCGGGACTGATGAGCAGTTCTTC

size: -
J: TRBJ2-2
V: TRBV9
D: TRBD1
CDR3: CASSLRQGASNTGELFF
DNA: TGTGCCAGCAGCTTAAGACAGGGGGCGTCGAACACCGGGGAGCTGTTTTTT

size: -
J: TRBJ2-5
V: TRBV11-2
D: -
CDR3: CASSLVTEETQYF
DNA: TGTGCCAGCAGCTTAGTTACGGAAGAGACCCAGTACTTC

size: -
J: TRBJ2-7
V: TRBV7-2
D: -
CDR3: CASSLSTGSYEQYF
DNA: TGTGCCAGCAGCTTATCGACAGGTTCCTACGAGCAGTACTTC

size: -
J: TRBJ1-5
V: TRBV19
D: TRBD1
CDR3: CASSKEGALRNNQPQHF
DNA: TGTGCCAGTAGTAAGGAGGGGGCCCTCCGGAACAATCAGCCCCAGCATTTT

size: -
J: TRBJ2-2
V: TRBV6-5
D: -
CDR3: CASSYSGENTGELFF
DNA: TGTGCCAGCAGTTACTCAGGGGAGAACACCGGGGAGCTGTTTTTT

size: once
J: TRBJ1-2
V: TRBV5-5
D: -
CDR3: CASSFDINYGYTF
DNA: TGTGCCAGCAGCTTTGACATTAACTATGGCTACACCTTC

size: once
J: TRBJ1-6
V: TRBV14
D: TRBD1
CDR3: CASSQFRGLYSPLHF
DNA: TGTGCCAGCAGCCAGTTCAGGGGGCTATATTCACCCCTCCACTTT

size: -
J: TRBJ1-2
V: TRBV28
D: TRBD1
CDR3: CASSLGTGTNYGYTF
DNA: TGTGCCAGCAGTTTGGGGACAGGAACTAACTATGGCTACACCTTC

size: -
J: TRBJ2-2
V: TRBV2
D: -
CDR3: CASKTSGELFF
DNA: TGTGCCAGCAAAACAAGCGGGGAGCTGTTTTTT